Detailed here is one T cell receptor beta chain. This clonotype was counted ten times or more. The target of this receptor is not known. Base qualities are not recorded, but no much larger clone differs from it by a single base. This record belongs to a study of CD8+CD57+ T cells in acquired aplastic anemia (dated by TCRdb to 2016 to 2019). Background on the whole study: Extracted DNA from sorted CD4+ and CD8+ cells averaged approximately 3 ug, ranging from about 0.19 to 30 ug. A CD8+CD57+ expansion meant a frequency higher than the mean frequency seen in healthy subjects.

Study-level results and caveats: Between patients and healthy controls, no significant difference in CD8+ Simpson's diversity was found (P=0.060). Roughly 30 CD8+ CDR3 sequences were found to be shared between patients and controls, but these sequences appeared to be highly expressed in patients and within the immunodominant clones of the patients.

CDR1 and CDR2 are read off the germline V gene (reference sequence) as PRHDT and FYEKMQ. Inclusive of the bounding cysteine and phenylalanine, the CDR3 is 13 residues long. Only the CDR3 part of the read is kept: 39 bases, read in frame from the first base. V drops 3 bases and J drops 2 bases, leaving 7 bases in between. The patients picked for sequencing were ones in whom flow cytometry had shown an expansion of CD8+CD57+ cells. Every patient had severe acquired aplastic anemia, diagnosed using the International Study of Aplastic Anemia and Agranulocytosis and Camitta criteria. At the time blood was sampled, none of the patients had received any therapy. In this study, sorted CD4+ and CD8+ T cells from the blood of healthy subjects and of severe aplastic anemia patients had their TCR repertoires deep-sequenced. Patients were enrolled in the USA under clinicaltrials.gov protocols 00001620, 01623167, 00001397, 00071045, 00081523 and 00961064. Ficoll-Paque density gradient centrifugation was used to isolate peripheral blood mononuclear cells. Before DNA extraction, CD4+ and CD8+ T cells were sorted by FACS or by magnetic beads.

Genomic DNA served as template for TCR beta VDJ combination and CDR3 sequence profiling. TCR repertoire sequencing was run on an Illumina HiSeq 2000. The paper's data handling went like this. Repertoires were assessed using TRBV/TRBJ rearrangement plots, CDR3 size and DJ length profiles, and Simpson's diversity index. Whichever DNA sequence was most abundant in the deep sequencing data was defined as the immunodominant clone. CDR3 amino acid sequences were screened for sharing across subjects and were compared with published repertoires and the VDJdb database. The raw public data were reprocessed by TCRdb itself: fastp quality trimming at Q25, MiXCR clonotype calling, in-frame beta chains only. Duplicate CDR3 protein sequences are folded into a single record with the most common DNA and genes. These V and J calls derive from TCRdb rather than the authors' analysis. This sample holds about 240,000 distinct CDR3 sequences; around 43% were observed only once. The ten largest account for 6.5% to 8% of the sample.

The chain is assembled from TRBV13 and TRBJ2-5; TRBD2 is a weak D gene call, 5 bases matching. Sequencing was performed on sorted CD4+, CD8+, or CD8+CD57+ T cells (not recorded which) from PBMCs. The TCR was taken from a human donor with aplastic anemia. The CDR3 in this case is CASSLGGQETQYF. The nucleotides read TGTGCCAGCAGCTTGGGCGGGCAAGAGACCCAGTACTTC. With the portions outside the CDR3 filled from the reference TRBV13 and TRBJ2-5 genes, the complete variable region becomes AAGVIQSPRHLIKEKRETATLKCYPIPRHDTVYWYQQGPGQDPQFLISFYEKMQSDKGSIPDRFSAQQFSDYHSELNMSSLELGDSALYFCASSLGGQETQYFGPGTRLLVL.